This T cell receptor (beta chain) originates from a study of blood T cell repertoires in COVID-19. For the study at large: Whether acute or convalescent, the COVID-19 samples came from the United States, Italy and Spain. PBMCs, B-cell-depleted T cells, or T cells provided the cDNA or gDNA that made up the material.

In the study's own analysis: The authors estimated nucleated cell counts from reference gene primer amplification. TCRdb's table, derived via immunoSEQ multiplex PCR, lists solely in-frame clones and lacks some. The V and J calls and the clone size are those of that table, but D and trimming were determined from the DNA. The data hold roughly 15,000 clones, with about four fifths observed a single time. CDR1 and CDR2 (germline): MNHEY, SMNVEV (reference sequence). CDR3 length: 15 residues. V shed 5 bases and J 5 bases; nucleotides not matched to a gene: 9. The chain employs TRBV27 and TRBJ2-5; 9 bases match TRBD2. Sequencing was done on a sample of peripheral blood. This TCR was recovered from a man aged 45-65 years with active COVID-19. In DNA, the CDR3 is TGTGCCAGCAGTCGAAGCGGGGGGCTCGGGGAGACCCAGTACTTC. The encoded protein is CASSRSGGLGETQYF.